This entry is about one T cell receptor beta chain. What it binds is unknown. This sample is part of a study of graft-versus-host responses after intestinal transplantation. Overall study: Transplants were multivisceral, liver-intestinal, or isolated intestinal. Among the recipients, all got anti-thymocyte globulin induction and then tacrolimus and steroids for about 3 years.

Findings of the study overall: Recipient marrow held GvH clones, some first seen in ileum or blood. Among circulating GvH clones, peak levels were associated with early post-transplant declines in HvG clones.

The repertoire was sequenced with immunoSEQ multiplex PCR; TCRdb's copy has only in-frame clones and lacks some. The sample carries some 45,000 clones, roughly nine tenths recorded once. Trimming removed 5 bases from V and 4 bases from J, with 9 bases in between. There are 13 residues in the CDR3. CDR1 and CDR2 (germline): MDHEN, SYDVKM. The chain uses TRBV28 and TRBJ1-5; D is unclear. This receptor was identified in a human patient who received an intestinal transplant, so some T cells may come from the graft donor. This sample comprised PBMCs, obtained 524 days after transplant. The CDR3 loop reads CASSLRVNQPQHF. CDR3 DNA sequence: TGTGCCAGCAGTCTAAGGGTGAATCAGCCCCAGCATTTT.